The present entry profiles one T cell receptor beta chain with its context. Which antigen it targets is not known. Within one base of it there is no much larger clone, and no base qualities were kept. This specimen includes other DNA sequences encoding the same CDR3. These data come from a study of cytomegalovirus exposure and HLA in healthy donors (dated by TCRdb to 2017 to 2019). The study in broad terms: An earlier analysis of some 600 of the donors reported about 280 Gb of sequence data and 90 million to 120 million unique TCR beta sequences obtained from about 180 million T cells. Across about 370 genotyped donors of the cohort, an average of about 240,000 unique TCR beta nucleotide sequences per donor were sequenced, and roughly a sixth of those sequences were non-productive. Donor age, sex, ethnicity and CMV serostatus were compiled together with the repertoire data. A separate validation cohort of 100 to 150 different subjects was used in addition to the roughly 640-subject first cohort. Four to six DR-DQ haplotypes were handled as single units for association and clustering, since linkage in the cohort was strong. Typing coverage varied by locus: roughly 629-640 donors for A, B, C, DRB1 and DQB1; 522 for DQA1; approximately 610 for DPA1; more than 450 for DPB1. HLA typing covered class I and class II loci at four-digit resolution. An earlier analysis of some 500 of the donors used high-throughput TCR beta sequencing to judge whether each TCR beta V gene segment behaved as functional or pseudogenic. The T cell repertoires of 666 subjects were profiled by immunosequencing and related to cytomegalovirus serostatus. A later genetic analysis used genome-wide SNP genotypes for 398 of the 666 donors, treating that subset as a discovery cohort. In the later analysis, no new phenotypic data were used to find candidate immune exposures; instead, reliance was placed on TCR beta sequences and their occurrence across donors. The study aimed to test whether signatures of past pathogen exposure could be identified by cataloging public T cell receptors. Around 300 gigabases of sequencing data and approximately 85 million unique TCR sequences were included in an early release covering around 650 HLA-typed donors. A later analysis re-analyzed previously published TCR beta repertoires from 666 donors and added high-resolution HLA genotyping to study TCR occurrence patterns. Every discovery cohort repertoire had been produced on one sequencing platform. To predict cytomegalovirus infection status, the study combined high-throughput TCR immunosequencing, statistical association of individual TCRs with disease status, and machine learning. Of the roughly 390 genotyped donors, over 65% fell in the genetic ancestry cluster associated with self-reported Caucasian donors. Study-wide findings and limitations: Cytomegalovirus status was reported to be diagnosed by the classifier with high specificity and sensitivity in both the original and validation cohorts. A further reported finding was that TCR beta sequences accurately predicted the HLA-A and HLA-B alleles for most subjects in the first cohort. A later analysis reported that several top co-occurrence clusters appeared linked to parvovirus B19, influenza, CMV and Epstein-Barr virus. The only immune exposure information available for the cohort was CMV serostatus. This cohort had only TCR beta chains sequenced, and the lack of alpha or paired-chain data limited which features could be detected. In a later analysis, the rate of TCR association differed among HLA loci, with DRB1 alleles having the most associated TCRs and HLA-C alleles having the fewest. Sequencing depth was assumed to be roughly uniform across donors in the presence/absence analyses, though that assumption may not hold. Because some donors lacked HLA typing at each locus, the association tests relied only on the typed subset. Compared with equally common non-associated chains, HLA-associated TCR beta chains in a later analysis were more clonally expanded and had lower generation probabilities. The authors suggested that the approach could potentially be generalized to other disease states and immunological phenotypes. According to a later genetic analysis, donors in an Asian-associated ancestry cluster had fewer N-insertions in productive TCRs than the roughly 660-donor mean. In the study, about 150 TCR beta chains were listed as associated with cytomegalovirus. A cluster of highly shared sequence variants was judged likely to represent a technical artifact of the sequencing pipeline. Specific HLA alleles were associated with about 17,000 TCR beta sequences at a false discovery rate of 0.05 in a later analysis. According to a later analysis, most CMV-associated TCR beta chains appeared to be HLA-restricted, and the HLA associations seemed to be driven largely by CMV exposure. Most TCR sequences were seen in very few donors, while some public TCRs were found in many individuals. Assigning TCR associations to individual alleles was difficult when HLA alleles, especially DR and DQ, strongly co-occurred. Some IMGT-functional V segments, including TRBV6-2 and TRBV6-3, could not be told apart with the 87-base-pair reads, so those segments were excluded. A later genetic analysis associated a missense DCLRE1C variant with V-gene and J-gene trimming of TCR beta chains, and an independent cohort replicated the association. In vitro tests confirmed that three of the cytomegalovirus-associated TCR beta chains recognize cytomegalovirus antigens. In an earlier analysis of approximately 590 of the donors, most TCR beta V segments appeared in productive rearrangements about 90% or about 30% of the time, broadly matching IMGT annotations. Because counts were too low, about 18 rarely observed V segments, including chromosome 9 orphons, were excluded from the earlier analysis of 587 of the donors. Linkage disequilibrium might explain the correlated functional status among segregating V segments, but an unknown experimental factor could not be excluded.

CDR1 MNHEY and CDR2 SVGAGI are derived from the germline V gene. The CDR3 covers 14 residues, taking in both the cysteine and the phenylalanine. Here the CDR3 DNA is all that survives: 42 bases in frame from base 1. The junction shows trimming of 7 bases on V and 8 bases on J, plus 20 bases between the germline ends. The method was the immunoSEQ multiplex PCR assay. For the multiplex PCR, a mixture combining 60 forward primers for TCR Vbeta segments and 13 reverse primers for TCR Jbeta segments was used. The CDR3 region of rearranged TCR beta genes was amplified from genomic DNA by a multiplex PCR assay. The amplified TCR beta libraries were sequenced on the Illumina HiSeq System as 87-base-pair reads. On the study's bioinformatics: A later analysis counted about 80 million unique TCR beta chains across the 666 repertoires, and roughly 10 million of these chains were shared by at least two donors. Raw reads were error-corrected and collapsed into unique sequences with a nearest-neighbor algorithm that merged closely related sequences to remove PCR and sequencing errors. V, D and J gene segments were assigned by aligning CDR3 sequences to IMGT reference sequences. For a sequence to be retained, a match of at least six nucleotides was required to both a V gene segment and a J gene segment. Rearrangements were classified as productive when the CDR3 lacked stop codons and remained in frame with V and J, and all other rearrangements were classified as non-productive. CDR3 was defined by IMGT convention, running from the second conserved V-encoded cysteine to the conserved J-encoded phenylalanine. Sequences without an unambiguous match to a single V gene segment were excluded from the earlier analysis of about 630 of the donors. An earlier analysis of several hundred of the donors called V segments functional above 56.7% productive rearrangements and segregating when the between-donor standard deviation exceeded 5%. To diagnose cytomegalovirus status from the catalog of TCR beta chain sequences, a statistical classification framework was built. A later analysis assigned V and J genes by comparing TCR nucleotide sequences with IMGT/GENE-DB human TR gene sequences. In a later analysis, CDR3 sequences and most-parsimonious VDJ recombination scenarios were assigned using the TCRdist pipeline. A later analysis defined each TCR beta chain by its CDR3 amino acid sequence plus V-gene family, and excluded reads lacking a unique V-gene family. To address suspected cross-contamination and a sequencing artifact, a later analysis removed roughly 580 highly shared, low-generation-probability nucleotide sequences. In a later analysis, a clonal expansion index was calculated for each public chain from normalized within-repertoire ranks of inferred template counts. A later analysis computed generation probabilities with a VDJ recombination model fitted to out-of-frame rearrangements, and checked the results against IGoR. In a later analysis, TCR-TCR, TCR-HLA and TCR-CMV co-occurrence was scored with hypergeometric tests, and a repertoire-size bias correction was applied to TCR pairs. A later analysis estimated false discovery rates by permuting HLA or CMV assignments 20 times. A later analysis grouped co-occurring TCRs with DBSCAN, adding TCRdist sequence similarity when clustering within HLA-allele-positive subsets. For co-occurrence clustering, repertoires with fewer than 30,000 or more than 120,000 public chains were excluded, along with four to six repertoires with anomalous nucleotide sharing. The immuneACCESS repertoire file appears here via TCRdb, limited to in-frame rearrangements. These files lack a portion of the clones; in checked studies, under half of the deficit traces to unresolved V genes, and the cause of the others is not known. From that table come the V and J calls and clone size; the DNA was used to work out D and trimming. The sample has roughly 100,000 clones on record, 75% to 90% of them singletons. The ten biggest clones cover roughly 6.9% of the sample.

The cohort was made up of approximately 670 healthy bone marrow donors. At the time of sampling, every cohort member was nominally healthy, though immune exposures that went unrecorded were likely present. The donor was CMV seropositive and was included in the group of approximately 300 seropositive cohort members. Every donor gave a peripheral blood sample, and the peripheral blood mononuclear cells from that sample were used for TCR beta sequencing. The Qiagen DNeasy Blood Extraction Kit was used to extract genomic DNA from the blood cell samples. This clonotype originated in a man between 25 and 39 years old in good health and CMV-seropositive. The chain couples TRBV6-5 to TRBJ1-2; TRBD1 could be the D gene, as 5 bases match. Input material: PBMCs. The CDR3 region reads CASTLRGGPGGYTF. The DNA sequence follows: TGTGCCAGCACGTTAAGGGGAGGCCCAGGGGGCTACACCTTC.